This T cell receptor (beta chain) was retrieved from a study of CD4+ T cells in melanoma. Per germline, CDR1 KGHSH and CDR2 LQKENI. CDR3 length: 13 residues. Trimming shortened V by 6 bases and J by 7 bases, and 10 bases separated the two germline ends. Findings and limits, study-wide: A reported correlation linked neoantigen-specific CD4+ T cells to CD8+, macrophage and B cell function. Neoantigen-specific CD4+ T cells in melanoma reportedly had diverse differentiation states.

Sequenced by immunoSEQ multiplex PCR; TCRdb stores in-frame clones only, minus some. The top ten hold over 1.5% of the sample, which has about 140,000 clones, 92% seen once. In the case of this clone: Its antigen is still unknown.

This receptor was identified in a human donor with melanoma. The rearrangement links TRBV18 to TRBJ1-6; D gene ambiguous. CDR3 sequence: CASSPLGNSPLHF. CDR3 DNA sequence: TGTGCCAGCTCGCCGTTGGGGAATTCACCCCTCCACTTT. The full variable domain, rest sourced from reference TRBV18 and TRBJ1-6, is NAGVMQNPRHLVRRRGQEARLRCSPMKGHSHVYWYRQLPEEGLKFMVYLQKENIIDESGMPKERFSAEFPKEGPSILRIQQVVRGDSAAYFCASSPLGNSPLHFGNGTRLTVT.